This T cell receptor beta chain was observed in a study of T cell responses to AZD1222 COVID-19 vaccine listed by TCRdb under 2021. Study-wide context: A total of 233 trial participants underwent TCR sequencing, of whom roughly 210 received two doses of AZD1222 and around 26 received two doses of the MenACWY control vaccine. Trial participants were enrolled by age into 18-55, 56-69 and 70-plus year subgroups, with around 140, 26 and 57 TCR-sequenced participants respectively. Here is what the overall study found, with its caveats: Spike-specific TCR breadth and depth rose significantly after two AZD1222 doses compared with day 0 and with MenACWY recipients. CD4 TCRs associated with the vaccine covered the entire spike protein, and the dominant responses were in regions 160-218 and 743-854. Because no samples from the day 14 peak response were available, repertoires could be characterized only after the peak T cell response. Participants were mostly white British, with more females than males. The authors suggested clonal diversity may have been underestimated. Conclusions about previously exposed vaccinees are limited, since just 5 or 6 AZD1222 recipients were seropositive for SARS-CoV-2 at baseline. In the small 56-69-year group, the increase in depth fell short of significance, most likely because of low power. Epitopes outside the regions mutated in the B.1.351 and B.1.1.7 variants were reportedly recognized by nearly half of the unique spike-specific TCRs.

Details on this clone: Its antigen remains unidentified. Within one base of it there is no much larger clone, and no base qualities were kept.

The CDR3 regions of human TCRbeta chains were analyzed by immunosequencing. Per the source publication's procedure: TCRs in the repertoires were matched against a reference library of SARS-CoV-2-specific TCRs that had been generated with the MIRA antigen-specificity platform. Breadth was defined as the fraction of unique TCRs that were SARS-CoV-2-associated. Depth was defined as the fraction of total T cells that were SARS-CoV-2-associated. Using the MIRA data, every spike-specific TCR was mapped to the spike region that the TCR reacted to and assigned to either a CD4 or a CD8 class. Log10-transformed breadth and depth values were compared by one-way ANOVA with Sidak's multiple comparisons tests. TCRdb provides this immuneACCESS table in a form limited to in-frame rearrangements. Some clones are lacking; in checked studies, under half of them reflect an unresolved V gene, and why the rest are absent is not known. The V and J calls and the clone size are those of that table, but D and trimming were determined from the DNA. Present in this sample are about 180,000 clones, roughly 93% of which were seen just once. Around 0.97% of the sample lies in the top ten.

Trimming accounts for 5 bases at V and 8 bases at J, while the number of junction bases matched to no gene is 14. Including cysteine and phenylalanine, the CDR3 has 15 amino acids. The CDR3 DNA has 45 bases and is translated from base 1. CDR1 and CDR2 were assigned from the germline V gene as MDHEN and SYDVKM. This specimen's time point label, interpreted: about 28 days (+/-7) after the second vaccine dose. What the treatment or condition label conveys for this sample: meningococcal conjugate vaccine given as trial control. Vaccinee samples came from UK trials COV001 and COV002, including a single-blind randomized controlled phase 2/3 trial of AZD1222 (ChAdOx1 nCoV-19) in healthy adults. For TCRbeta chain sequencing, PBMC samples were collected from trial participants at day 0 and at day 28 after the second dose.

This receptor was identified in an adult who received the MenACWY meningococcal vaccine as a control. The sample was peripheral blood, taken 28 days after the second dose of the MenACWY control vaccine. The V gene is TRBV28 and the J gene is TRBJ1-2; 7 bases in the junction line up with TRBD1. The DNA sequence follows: TGTGCCAGCAGTCGGGACAGTATAATTTCGGGCGGCTACACCTTC. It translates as CASSRDSIISGGYTF.